These 32 T cell receptor beta chains came from one sample sequenced in a study of monozygotic twins with inflammatory bowel disease. TCRdb reprocessed the 5' RACE reads, with one entry per CDR3 protein and no DNA. Here the sample table reports about 210,000 distinct CDR3 sequences. The sample consisted of blood. These receptor sequences come from a human donor with ulcerative colitis or Crohn's disease, or a healthy co-twin of an affected twin (not recorded which).

This chain's CDR3 is CASSWGVNTEAFF. This chain uses TRBV27 with TRBJ1-1; TCRdb returns TRBD1, unconfirmable since there is no DNA. The germline V gene has CDR1 MNHEY and CDR2 SMNVEV (reference sequence). This CDR3 is built from 13 residues.

V usage is TRBV3-1 and J usage is TRBJ2-3; TCRdb designates TRBD1, a call that cannot be tested without DNA. CDR1 is LGHDT and CDR2 is YNNKEL in the germline V gene (reference sequence). The CDR3 totals 17 residues. CDR3: CASSPLTAGGRTDTQYF.

The CDR3 here is CASSQIPPGVFYGYTF. This chain connects TRBV4-1 to TRBJ1-2; TCRdb calls TRBD1, which cannot be checked without DNA. The CDR3 contains 16 residues. The germline CDR1 and CDR2 sequences are MGHRA and YSYEKL.

The V and J genes are TRBV19 and TRBJ1-5. This CDR3 contains 16 residues. Germline CDR1 and CDR2: LNHDA and SQIVND (reference sequence). This CDR3 is CASSIEGAGKNQPQHF.

The CDR3 sequence: CASSRRQGESGELFF. The V and J genes are TRBV19 and TRBJ2-2; with no DNA, the TCRdb D assignment of TRBD1 cannot be verified. CDR3 length: 15 residues. Germline values: CDR1 LNHDA, CDR2 SQIVND (reference sequence).

CDR3 region: CASSLRQGATEAFF. The rearrangement links TRBV7-9 to TRBJ1-1; there is no DNA to check the TCRdb D call of TRBD1. Germline CDR1 reads SEHNR; CDR2 reads FQNEAQ (reference sequence). CDR3 length: 14 amino acids.

The chain couples TRBV6-2 or TRBV6-3 to TRBJ1-2; lacking DNA, the TRBD1 call made by TCRdb goes unchecked. Germline CDR1 MNHEY, CDR2 SVGEGT. The CDR3 spans 18 residues. This chain's CDR3 is CASSTPPRGKNRTYGYTF.

The chain carries TRBV12-3 or TRBV12-4 and TRBJ1-5. The CDR3 has 17 residues. CDR3 amino acids: CACRSGGLRDSNQPQHF.

The chain recombines TRBV5-1 with TRBJ2-7; lacking DNA, the TRBD1 call made by TCRdb goes unchecked. The CDR3 is 14 amino acids. The V gene's germline CDR1 is SGHRS and CDR2 YFSETQ. This CDR3 reads CASSLDPEVGEQYF.

The gene calls are TRBV20-1 and TRBJ2-7; absent DNA, TCRdb's TRBD1 call cannot be checked. The CDR3 is 14 amino acids. Germline V lookup: CDR1 DFQATT, CDR2 SNEGSKA (reference sequence). The CDR3 spells CSASRYREGVEQYF.

The chain recombines TRBV27 with TRBJ1-1; with no DNA, the TCRdb D assignment of TRBD1 cannot be verified. Germline V gives CDR1 MNHEY, CDR2 SMNVEV (reference sequence). This CDR3 is 17 amino acids long. CDR3: CASSLRVWGSGDTEAFF.

The CDR3 spells CASSQTSGGAYNEQFF. This sequence joins TRBV12-3 or TRBV12-4 and TRBJ2-1; there is no DNA to check the TCRdb D call of TRBD2. The length of the CDR3 is 16 residues.

The V call is TRBV20-1, the J call TRBJ1-6. Germline CDR1 and CDR2: DFQATT and SNEGSKA (reference sequence). The CDR3 totals 16 residues. This chain's CDR3 is CSARDGRQNNNSPLHF.

The J gene is TRBJ1-4, the V gene TRBV7-6; TCRdb returns TRBD1, unconfirmable since there is no DNA. Germline-derived CDR1 and CDR2 are SGHVS and FNYEAQ. CDR3 length equals 14 residues. The CDR3 loop is CASSLRGIGEKLFF.

CDR3 in amino acids: CSARDQRQGGEAFF. J is TRBJ1-1 and V is TRBV20-1; TCRdb picks TRBD1, but there is no DNA to check that call. The CDR3 totals 14 residues. Germline-derived CDR1 and CDR2 are DFQATT and SNEGSKA (reference sequence).

V usage is TRBV7-8 and J usage is TRBJ1-6; the D call of TRBD1 rests on TCRdb alone, since no DNA is present to check it. In germline, CDR1 is SGHVS, CDR2 FQNEAQ. The CDR3 is 15 amino acids. CDR3 loop: CASTTRQGVYSPLHF.

The chain links TRBV15 to TRBJ1-2. CDR3 size: 12 residues. CDR1 LNHNV and CDR2 YYDKDF come from the germline V gene (reference sequence). The CDR3 here is CATATGLYGYTF. The entire variable domain, with the rest obtained from reference TRBV15 and TRBJ1-2, is as follows: DAMVIQNPRYQVTQFGKPVTLSCSQTLNHNVMYWYQQKSSQAPKLLFHYYDKDFNNEADTPDNFQSRRPNTSFCFLDIRSPGLGDTAMYLCATATGLYGYTFGSGTRLTVV.

The chain joins TRBV10-1 to TRBJ2-7; TCRdb returns TRBD1, unconfirmable since there is no DNA. Germline values: CDR1 WNHNN, CDR2 SYGVQD (reference sequence). There are 15 residues in the CDR3. CDR3: CASSEYQGLGVEQYF.

The J gene is TRBJ2-1, the V gene TRBV16. The CDR3 runs 12 residues. Germline CDR1 is KGHSY and CDR2 is FQNENV. The CDR3 protein is CASSQSGREQFF.

V gene TRBV11-1 combines with J gene TRBJ2-7. The CDR3 spans 18 residues. Germline V lookup: CDR1 SGHAT, CDR2 FQDESV (reference sequence). The chain's CDR3 is CASSLASIGTHYSYEQYF. Full variable domain (missing parts from reference TRBV11-1 and TRBJ2-7): EAEVAQSPRYKITEKSQAVAFWCDPISGHATLYWYRQILGQGPELLVQFQDESVVDDSQLPKDRFSAERLKGVDSTLKIQPAELGDSAMYLCASSLASIGTHYSYEQYFGPGTRLTVT.

The V gene is TRBV6-5, the J gene TRBJ2-1. Germline V gene sequence: CDR1 MNHEY, CDR2 SVGAGI. The CDR3 length is 14 residues. CDR3: CASSYSGFGNEQFF.

The rearrangement uses TRBV24-1 and TRBJ2-7; the D call of TRBD1 rests on TCRdb alone, since no DNA is present to check it. There are 16 residues in the CDR3. Germline V lookup: CDR1 KGHDR, CDR2 SFDVKD. The CDR3 loop is CATSDRNRGSSYEQYF.

This rearrangement joins TRBV19 to TRBJ1-6. The CDR3 is 14 residues long. CDR1 and CDR2 (germline): LNHDA, SQIVND (reference sequence). CDR3 region: CASSIGGIRSPLHF.

The chain couples TRBV7-9 to TRBJ2-7; TCRdb's assignment of TRBD1 cannot be checked, as there is no DNA. Per the germline V gene, CDR1 is SEHNR and CDR2 is FQNEAQ (reference sequence). This CDR3 is built from 13 residues. This CDR3 reads CASGRDIPYEQYF.

The chain uses TRBV5-1 and TRBJ2-1. Germline V gene lookup returns CDR1 SGHRS and CDR2 YFSETQ. This CDR3 has 14 amino acids. The CDR3 region is CASSLEETYNEQFF. The full variable domain, completed using reference TRBV5-1 and TRBJ2-1, is KAGVTQTPRYLIKTRGQQVTLSCSPISGHRSVSWYQQTPGQGLQFLFEYFSETQRNKGNFPGRFSGRQFSNSRSEMNVSTLELGDSALYLCASSLEETYNEQFFGPGTRLTVL.

This CDR3 is CASSQRQASYNEQFF. The genes are TRBV12-3 or TRBV12-4 and TRBJ2-1; checking the TCRdb D call of TRBD1 is not possible without DNA. The CDR3 totals 15 residues.

The chain couples TRBV5-1 to TRBJ2-2. CDR1 is SGHRS and CDR2 is YFSETQ in the germline V gene. CDR3 length: 16 amino acids. This chain's CDR3 is CASSLGQASNTGELFF.

The chain has TRBV7-2 and TRBJ2-1; the TCRdb D gene call, TRBD1, has no DNA to confirm it. The CDR3 length is 16 residues. The germline gives CDR1 SGHTA, CDR2 FQGNSA. The CDR3 here is CASSLRGSSSYNEQFF.

This chain uses TRBV12-3 or TRBV12-4 with TRBJ1-5; TCRdb's D gene call, TRBD1, goes unchecked for lack of DNA. This CDR3 spans 15 amino acids. Here the CDR3 reads CASRSGGVSNQPQHF.

The CDR3 is CSAATDANSPLHF. The rearrangement uses TRBV20-1 and TRBJ1-6. The germline V gene encodes CDR1 DFQATT and CDR2 SNEGSKA (reference sequence). The CDR3 is 13 residues long.

The chain carries TRBV18 and TRBJ1-1. The CDR3 has 13 amino acids. Germline values: CDR1 KGHSH, CDR2 LQKENI. CDR3 in amino acids: CASSPSENTEAFF.

The CDR3 sequence: CASSLGTDFGTQYF. The chain uses TRBV5-1 and TRBJ2-3; TCRdb designates TRBD1, a call that cannot be tested without DNA. The germline gives CDR1 SGHRS, CDR2 YFSETQ. The CDR3 extends over 14 amino acids.